This T cell receptor (beta chain) was captured in a study of blood T cells in healthy people across ages. The germline V and J ends were trimmed by 8 bases and 5 bases, with 15 bases remaining between them. The V gene's germline CDR1 is DFQATT and CDR2 SNEGSKA (reference sequence). CDR3 size: 13 residues. Through a sample-barcoded 5' primer and a J-beta primer mix, a second PCR was run for about 6 to 12 cycles. MiXCR, applied by TCRdb to the 5' RACE reads, yields one record per CDR3 protein. Of roughly 800,000 distinct CDR3 sequences detected, about 55% appear once; the ten largest clones hold about two fifths.

The source of this sequence is a man aged 80 or over in good health. This chain connects TRBV20-1 to TRBJ1-4, with a possible D match to TRBD1 (6 bases). The sample was blood. CDR3: CSTRQVENEKLFF. The CDR3 nucleotides are TGCAGTACTCGACAGGTTGAGAATGAAAAACTGTTTTTT.